The 19 T cell receptor beta chains below all came from one sample that was sequenced in a study of multiple sclerosis patients with progressive multifocal leukoencephalopathy. Time point given: time of PML onset. Assay used: immunoSEQ multiplex PCR; TCRdb lists only in-frame clones, some missing. This table has approximately 27,000 clones, around 85% appearing once. Here the sequenced sample was PBMCs, taken from a patient treated with natalizumab. All receptors come from a woman under 40 with progressive multifocal leukoencephalopathy.

This chain joins TRBV1 and TRBJ2-1; TRBD2 is the table's D call, not checked against the DNA. TRBV1 is a pseudogene locus. This CDR3 is built from 19 residues. The DNA of the CDR3 is TGCACCAGCAGCCAAGATGGGACTAGCGGGAGTGGCCCCTACAATGAGCAGTTCTTC. Its translation: CTSSQDGTSGSGPYNEQFF.

The rearrangement joins TRBV10-1 to TRBJ1-6; TRBD1 matches 8 bases. V was pared by 5 bases and J by 7 bases, with 1 base of the junction left unmatched. The CDR3 is made up of 13 amino acids. Germline CDR1 is WNHNN and CDR2 is SYGVQD (reference sequence). This CDR3 reads CASSRQGNSPLHF. DNA for the CDR3: TGCGCCAGCAGTCGACAGGGGAATTCACCCCTCCACTTT.

The chain uses TRBV7-2 and TRBJ2-1; the match to TRBD2 covers 10 bases. Germline V CDR1 and CDR2: SGHTA, FQGNSA. The CDR3 has 16 amino acids. Trimming took 0 bases from V and 1 from J; bases not matched to a gene: 0. The CDR3, as DNA: TGTGCCAGCAGCTTAGCGGGACTAGCGTCCTACAATGAGCAGTTCTTC. This gives the protein CASSLAGLASYNEQFF.

The CDR3 region has the DNA TGTGCCACCAGCAGAGATATAGGGGGGCCCAACGAGCAGTACTTC. Protein product: CATSRDIGGPNEQYF. J is TRBJ2-7 and V is TRBV15; D is tentatively TRBD1 or TRBD2 (6 bases each). The V gene lost 0 bases and the J gene lost 5 bases, with 14 bases spanning the gap. This CDR3 is built from 15 residues. CDR1 LNHNV and CDR2 YYDKDF come from the germline V gene (reference sequence).

This clone was seen a single time. CDR3 amino acids: CASSQSSGGSTDTQYF. The CDR3 DNA sequence: TGCGCCAGCAGCCAAAGTAGCGGGGGGAGCACAGATACGCAGTATTTT. V gene TRBV4-1 combines with J gene TRBJ2-3; TRBD2 matches 10 bases. CDR3 length: 16 amino acids. V shed 2 bases, J shed 0 bases, and the junction held 2 bases outside the gene matches. Germline lookup yields CDR1 MGHRA and CDR2 YSYEKL.

The chain combines TRBV7-3 with TRBJ1-1; D is unclear. Trimming shortened V by 5 bases and J by 5 bases, and 12 bases separated the two germline ends. Per the germline V gene, CDR1 is SGHTA and CDR2 is FQGTGA. The CDR3 is made up of 13 amino acids. CDR3 region: CASSQDGSTEAFF. The CDR3 DNA reads as TGTGCCAGCAGCCAGGATGGAAGTACTGAAGCTTTCTTT. The variable domain in full, with the rest retrieved from reference TRBV7-3 and TRBJ1-1, is GAGVSQTPSNKVTEKGKYVELRCDPISGHTALYWYRQSLGQGPEFLIYFQGTGAADDSGLPNDRFFAVRPEGSVSTLKIQRTERGDSAVYLCASSQDGSTEAFFGQGTRLTVV.

The chain's CDR3 is CASSPPGRSSYNEQFF. CDR3 coding DNA: TGTGCCAGCAGCCCACCCGGCCGCAGCTCCTACAATGAGCAGTTCTTC. The chain is built from TRBV13 and TRBJ2-1; D unresolved. Trimming shortened V by 5 bases and J by 0 bases, and 14 bases separated the two germline ends. CDR1 and CDR2 from the germline V gene are PRHDT and FYEKMQ (reference sequence). The CDR3 has 16 residues.

The chain links TRBV19 to TRBJ2-3, with 11 bases lining up with TRBD2. J was trimmed by 3 bases and V by 1 base; bases with no gene match: 6. The V gene's germline CDR1 is LNHDA and CDR2 SQIVND (reference sequence). This CDR3 has 17 residues. The CDR3 protein is CASSIVAGGPETDTQYF. The CDR3 coding sequence is TGTGCCAGTAGTATAGTAGCGGGAGGGCCCGAAACAGATACGCAGTATTTT.

There are a few counts of this clone. V gene TRBV27 combines with J gene TRBJ2-2; D possibly corresponds to TRBD1 (6 bases). Trimming took off 4 bases at V and 4 bases at J, with 13 bases between the two ends. CDR3 length: 15 amino acids. From germline, CDR1 is MNHEY and CDR2 SMNVEV (reference sequence). The CDR3: CASSSDSLSTGELFF. Here the CDR3 DNA reads TGTGCCAGCAGTTCGGACAGTCTGAGCACCGGGGAGCTGTTTTTT.

V gene TRBV7-8 combines with J gene TRBJ1-3, with 7 bases identical to TRBD1. Looked up from germline, CDR1 is SGHVS and CDR2 is FQNEAQ. This CDR3 spans 15 amino acids. V trimming: 6 bases; J trimming: 0 bases; junction bases outside the gene matches: 5. CDR3 sequence: CASRSRTGSGNTIYF. CDR3 in DNA: TGTGCCAGCAGATCCAGGACAGGCTCTGGAAACACCATATATTTT. Together with reference TRBV7-8 and TRBJ1-3, the CDR3 gives the full variable domain: GAGVSQSPRYKVAKRGQDVALRCDPISGHVSLFWYQQALGQGPEFLTYFQNEAQLDKSGLPSDRFFAERPEGSVSTLKIQRTQQEDSAVYLCASRSRTGSGNTIYFGEGSWLTVV.

The chain's CDR3 is CASSPGPINEKLFF. The CDR3 DNA reads as TGTGCCAGCAGTCCGGGCCCGATTAATGAAAAACTGTTTTTT. The genes are TRBV27 and TRBJ1-4, with D hard to call. V gave up 5 bases and J gave up 4 bases, with 11 bases separating them. The CDR3 consists of 14 residues. Germline assignment: CDR1 MNHEY and CDR2 SMNVEV (reference sequence).

For this clone: In the same sample, other DNA sequences code for this CDR3. This rearrangement joins TRBV2 to TRBJ2-3; TRBD2 matches at 9 bases. The junction had 7 bases not matched to a gene; V was cut back by 4 bases and J by 5 bases. The CDR3 covers 15 residues. Per the germline V gene, CDR1 is SNHLY and CDR2 is FYNNEI. Here the CDR3 DNA reads TGTGCCAGCAGTGTTGAGGGCGGGGGGGGAGATACGCAGTATTTT. Amino acid sequence: CASSVEGGGGDTQYF.

The table lists this clone with a count of one. The gene calls are TRBV28 and TRBJ2-4; TRBD1 agrees at 7 bases. The germline V gene has CDR1 MDHEN and CDR2 SYDVKM. Trimming took 2 bases from V and 3 from J; bases not matched to a gene: 4. The CDR3 totals 15 residues. As DNA, the CDR3 is TGTGCCAGCAGTTTACCCGACAGGGTCAAAAACATTCAGTACTTC. It encodes CASSLPDRVKNIQYF.

The chain's CDR3 is CASSGGTGVIQETQYF. As DNA, the CDR3 is TGTGCCAGCAGCGGAGGGACAGGGGTGATCCAAGAGACCCAGTACTTC. The chain is built from TRBV9 and TRBJ2-5, with 10 nucleotides matching TRBD1. This CDR3 comprises 16 residues. After removal of 3 bases from V and 1 base from J, the junction contained 6 bases not matched to a gene. Germline V gene lookup returns CDR1 SGDLS and CDR2 YYNGEE.

This rearrangement joins TRBV2 to TRBJ1-5, with a possible D match to TRBD1 (5 bases). Germline assignment: CDR1 SNHLY and CDR2 FYNNEI. Trimming pared 6 bases from V and 5 bases from J, leaving 14 bases between. The CDR3 sequence is 14 residues long. CDR3 amino acids: CASRGPRGDQPQHF. The CDR3 coding sequence is TGTGCCAGCAGGGGCCCCCGAGGGGATCAGCCCCAGCATTTT.

V and J are TRBV4-3 and TRBJ1-1, with D maybe TRBD1 (5 bases). The CDR3 loop spans 14 amino acids. Germline CDR1 LGHNA, CDR2 YSLEER. Trimming stripped 0 bases from V and 4 bases from J, with 9 bases between. CDR3 loop: CASSQDAGPTEAFF. The CDR3 DNA reads TGCGCCAGCAGCCAAGATGCAGGGCCCACTGAAGCTTTCTTT.

DNA of the CDR3: TGTGCCTGCGACAATGGCTACACCTTC. It yields the protein CACDNGYTF. The chain combines TRBV30 with TRBJ1-2; no definite D call. The germline V gene has CDR1 GTSNPN and CDR2 SVGIG (reference sequence). The CDR3 totals 9 residues. Trimming took off 6 bases at V and 6 bases at J, with 5 bases between the two ends.

This chain connects TRBV5-6 to TRBJ1-3; D gene ambiguous. The germline CDR1 and CDR2 sequences are SGHDT and YYEEEE. The V gene lost 1 base and the J gene lost 4 bases, with 6 bases spanning the gap. The CDR3 sequence is 13 residues long. The CDR3 here is CASSLPIGNTIYF. Here the CDR3 DNA reads TGTGCCAGCAGCTTGCCGATAGGAAACACCATATATTTT.

The rearrangement uses TRBV7-2 and TRBJ2-7; a possible D gene is TRBD1 (6 bases). This CDR3 has 15 amino acids. Germline values: CDR1 SGHTA, CDR2 FQGNSA. V was pared by 1 base and J by 0 bases, with 10 bases between. The CDR3 region is CASSLGRDNSYEQYF. The CDR3 DNA is TGTGCCAGCAGCTTAGGTCGGGACAACTCCTACGAGCAGTACTTC.